This TCR beta chain is from a study of blood T cell repertoires in COVID-19. Study summary: Both acute and convalescent COVID-19 samples were obtained from the United States, Italy and Spain.

Trimming pared 1 base from V and 7 bases from J, leaving 8 bases between. Germline values: CDR1 LGHNT, CDR2 FRNRAP. The CDR3 is made up of 12 amino acids. Using immunoSEQ multiplex PCR, the repertoire was profiled, and TCRdb retains in-frame clones only, with some absent. Of fewer than 500,000 clones listed, roughly nine tenths are singletons. V and J are TRBV12-5 and TRBJ2-7; D gene ambiguous. The clonotype was recovered from a woman younger than 30 with acute COVID-19. Source material: PBMCs or T cells enriched from blood (not recorded which). The CDR3 coding sequence is TGTGCTAGTGGTTTGGGTGTGTCTGAGCAGTACTTC. Translation: CASGLGVSEQYF.